Sequencing of this TCR beta chain was carried out in a study of cytomegalovirus exposure and HLA in healthy donors. On this clone: Its specificity is unknown.

The CDR3 is 13 residues long. V dropped 4 bases and J dropped 7 bases, with 17 bases sitting between them. Germline V CDR1 and CDR2: SQVTM, ANQGSEA. Study-wide points: An analysis that came later showed most CMV-associated TCR beta chains appearing HLA-restricted. Presence/absence analyses assumed roughly uniform sequencing depth across donors.

The primer mix had 60 Vbeta and 13 Jbeta primers. This table comes from immunoSEQ multiplex PCR, and its TCRdb copy is limited to in-frame clones, with some not included. The sample lists over 130,000 clones, about three fifths seen once, with about 7.1% in the top ten. This sequence joins TRBV29-1 and TRBJ2-7; weak D call: TRBD1 (6 bases). Material for sequencing was PBMCs. This TCR was sampled from a woman aged 60-75 years in good health and CMV-seropositive. In DNA, the CDR3 is TGCAGCGTTGGGCAGGGGCAGAGATTGGAGCAGTACTTC. Encoded protein: CSVGQGQRLEQYF.